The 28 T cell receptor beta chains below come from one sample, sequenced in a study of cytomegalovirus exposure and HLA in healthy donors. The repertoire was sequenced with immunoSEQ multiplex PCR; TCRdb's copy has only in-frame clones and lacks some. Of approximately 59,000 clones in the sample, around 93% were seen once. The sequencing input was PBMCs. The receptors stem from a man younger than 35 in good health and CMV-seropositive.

CDR3 protein: CASSPLAGAANEQFF. CDR3 nucleotides: TGTGCCAGTAGCCCACTAGCGGGAGCAGCGAATGAGCAGTTCTTC. V is TRBV19 and J is TRBJ2-1, with TRBD2 identical over 11 bases. V trimming: 6 bases; J trimming: 7 bases; junction bases outside the gene matches: 8. This CDR3 comprises 15 residues. In germline, CDR1 is LNHDA, CDR2 SQIVND (reference sequence).

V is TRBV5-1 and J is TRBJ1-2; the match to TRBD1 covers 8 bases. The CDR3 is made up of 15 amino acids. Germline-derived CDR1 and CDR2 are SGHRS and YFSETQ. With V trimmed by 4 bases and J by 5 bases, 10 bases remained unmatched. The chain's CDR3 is CASSPRTGTGYGYTF. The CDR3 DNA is TGCGCCAGCAGCCCACGGACAGGGACCGGGTATGGCTACACCTTC. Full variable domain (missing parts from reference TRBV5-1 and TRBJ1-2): KAGVTQTPRYLIKTRGQQVTLSCSPISGHRSVSWYQQTPGQGLQFLFEYFSETQRNKGNFPGRFSGRQFSNSRSEMNVSTLELGDSALYLCASSPRTGTGYGYTFGSGTRLTVV.

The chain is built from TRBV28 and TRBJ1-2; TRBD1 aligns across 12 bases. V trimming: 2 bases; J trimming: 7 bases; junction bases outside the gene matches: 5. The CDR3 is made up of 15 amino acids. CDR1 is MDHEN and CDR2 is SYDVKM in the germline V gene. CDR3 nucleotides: TGTGCCAGCAGTTTAGGGGGACAGGGGGCATTTGGCTACACCTTC. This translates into CASSLGGQGAFGYTF.

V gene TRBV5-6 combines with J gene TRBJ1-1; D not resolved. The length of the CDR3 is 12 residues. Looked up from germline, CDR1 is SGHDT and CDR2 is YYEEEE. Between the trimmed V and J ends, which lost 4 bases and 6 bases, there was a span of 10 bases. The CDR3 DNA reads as TGTGCCAGCAGCCACACAGCGGCTGAAGCTTTCTTT. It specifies CASSHTAAEAFF. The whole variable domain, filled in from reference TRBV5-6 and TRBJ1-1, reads DAGVTQSPTHLIKTRGQQVTLRCSPKSGHDTVSWYQQALGQGPQFIFQYYEEEERQRGNFPDRFSGHQFPNYSSELNVNALLLGDSALYLCASSHTAAEAFFGQGTRLTVV.

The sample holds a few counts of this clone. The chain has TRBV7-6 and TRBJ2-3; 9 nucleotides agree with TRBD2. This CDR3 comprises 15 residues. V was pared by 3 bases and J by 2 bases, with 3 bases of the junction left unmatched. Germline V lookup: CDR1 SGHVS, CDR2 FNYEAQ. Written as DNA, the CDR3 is TGTGCCAGCAGCTTTGGCGGGGGGGACACAGATACGCAGTATTTT. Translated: CASSFGGGDTDTQYF.

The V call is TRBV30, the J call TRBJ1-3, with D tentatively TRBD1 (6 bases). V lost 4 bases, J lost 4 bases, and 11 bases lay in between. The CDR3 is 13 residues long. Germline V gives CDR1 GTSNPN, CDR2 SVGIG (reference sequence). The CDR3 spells CAWKGGGGNTIYF. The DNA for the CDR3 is TGTGCCTGGAAGGGGGGGGGCGGAAACACCATATATTTT. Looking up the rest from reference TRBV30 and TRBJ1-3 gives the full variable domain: SQTIHQWPATLVQPVGSPLSLECTVEGTSNPNLYWYRQAAGRGLQLLFYSVGIGQISSEVPQNLSASRPQDRQFILSSKKLLLSDSGFYLCAWKGGGGNTIYFGEGSWLTVV.

CDR3 DNA sequence: TGCAGCGTTGGAGGCGCAACTAATGAAAAACTGTTTTTT. This translates into CSVGGATNEKLFF. The chain couples TRBV29-1 to TRBJ1-4, with no clear D. This CDR3 region has 13 residues. Trimming left V 4 bases short and J 0 bases short, with 6 bases between. Germline CDR1 is SQVTM and CDR2 is ANQGSEA.

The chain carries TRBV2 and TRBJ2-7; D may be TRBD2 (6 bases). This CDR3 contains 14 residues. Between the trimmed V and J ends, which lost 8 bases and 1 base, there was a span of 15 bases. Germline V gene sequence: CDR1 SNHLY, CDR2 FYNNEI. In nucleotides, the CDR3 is TGTGCCAGCCAATTTCTGGGGGGATCCTACGAGCAGTACTTC. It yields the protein CASQFLGGSYEQYF. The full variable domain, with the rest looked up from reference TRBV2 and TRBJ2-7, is EPEVTQTPSHQVTQMGQEVILRCVPISNHLYFYWYRQILGQKVEFLVSFYNNEISEKSEIFDDQFSVERPDGSNFTLKIRSTKLEDSAMYFCASQFLGGSYEQYFGPGTRLTVT.

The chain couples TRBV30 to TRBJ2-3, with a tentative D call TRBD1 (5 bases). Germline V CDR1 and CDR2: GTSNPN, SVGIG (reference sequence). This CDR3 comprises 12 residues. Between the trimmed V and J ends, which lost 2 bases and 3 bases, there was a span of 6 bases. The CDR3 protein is CAWSSGTDTQYF. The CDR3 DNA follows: TGTGCCTGGAGTTCAGGGACAGATACGCAGTATTTT.

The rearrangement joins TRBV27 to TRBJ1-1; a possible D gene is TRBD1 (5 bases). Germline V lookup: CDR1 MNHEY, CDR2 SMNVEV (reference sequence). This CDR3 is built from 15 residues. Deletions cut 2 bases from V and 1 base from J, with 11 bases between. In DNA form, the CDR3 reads TGTGCCAGCAGTTTACTTATAGGGGCGAACACTGAAGCTTTCTTT. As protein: CASSLLIGANTEAFF.

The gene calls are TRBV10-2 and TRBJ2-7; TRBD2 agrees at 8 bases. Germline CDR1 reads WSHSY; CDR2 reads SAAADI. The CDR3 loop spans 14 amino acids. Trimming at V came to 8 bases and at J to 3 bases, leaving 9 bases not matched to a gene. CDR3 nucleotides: TGCGCCAGCTTAGGGGGGACTAGAGGCTACGAGCAGTACTTC. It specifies CASLGGTRGYEQYF.

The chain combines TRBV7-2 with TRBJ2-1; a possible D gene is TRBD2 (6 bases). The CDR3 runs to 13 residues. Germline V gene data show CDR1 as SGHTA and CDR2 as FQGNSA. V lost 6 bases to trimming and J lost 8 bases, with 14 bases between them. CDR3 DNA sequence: TGTGCCAGCAGTCGCGGGACTCTTGATGAGCAGTTCTTC. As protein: CASSRGTLDEQFF.

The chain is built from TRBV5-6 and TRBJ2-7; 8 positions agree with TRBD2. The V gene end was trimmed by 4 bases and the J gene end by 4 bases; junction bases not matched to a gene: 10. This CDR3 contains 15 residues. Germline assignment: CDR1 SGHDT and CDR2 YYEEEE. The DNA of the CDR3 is TGTGCCAGCAGCATACTAGCGGCCGGGGGGTACGAGCAGTACTTC. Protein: CASSILAAGGYEQYF.

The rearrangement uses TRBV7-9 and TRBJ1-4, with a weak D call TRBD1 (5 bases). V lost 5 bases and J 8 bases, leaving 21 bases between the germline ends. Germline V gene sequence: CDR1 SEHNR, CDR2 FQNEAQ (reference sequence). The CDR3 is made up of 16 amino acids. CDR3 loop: CASSRLGRGMREKLFF. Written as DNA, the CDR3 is TGTGCCAGCAGCCGGTTGGGGCGGGGGATGCGGGAAAAACTGTTTTTT.

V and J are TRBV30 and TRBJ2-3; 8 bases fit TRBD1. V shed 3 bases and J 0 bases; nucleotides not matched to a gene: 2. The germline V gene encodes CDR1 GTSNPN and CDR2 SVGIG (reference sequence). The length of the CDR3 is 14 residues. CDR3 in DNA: TGTGCCTGGAGACAGGGGGTAAGCACAGATACGCAGTATTTT. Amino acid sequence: CAWRQGVSTDTQYF. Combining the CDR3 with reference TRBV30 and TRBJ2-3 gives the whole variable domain SQTIHQWPATLVQPVGSPLSLECTVEGTSNPNLYWYRQAAGRGLQLLFYSVGIGQISSEVPQNLSASRPQDRQFILSSKKLLLSDSGFYLCAWRQGVSTDTQYFGPGTRLTVL.

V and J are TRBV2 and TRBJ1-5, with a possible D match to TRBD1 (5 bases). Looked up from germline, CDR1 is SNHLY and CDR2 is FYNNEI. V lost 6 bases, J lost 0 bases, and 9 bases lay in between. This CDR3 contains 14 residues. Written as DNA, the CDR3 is TGTGCCAGCAGAGAGGGACTTAGCAATCAGCCCCAGCATTTT. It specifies CASREGLSNQPQHF.

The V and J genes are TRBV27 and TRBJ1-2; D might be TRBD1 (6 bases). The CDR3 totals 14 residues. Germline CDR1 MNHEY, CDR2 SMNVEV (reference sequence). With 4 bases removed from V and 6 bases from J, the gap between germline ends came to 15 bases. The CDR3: CASSSRGGGNGYTF. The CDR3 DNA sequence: TGTGCCAGCAGTTCGCGGGGAGGGGGAAATGGCTACACCTTC.

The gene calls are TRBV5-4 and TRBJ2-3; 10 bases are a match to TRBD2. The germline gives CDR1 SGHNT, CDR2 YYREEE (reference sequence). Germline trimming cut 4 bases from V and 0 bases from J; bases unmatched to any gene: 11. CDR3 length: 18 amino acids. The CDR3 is CASSPPGLATPSTDTQYF. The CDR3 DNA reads TGTGCCAGCAGCCCCCCGGGACTAGCGACTCCTAGCACAGATACGCAGTATTTT.

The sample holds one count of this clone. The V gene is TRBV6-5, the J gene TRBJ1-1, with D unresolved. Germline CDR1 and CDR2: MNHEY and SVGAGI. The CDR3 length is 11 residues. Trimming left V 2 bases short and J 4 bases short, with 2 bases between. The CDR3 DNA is TGTGCCAGCAGTTACCTCACTGAAGCTTTCTTT. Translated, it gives CASSYLTEAFF.

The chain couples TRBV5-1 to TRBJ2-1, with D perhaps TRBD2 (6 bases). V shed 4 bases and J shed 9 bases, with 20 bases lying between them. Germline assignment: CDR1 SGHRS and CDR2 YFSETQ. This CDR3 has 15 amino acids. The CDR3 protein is CASSPGRTGWGEQFF. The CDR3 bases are TGCGCCAGCAGCCCGGGGAGGACGGGATGGGGTGAGCAGTTCTTC.

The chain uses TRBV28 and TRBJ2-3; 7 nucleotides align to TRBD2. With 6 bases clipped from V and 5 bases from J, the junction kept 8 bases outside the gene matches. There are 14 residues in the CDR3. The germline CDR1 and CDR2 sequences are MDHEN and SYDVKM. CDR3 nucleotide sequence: TGTGCCAGCAGCCTGGGGGGGGAGGGAGATACGCAGTATTTT. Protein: CASSLGGEGDTQYF.

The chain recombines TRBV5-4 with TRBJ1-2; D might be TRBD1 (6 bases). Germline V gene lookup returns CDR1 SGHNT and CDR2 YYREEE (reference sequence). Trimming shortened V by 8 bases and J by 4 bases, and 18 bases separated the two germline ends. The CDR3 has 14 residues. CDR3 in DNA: TGTGCCAGTAACCCCCAGGGACAAACCTATGGCTACACCTTC. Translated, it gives CASNPQGQTYGYTF.

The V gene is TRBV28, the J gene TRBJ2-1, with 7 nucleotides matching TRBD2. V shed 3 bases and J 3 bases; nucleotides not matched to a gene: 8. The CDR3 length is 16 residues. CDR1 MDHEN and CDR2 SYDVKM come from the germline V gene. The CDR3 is CASSLSRGSNYNEQFF. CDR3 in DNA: TGTGCCAGCAGTTTGTCTCGCGGGAGTAACTACAATGAGCAGTTCTTC.

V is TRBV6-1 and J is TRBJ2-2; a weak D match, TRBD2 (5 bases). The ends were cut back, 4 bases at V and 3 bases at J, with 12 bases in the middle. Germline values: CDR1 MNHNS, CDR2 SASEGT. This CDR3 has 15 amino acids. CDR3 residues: CASSGWQEDTGELFF. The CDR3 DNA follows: TGTGCCAGCAGTGGTTGGCAGGAGGACACCGGGGAGCTGTTTTTT.

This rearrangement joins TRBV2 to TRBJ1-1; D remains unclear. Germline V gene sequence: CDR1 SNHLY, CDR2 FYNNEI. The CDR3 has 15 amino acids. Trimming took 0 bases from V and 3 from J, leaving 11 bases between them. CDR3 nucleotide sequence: TGTGCCAGCAGTGAAGCACCGGGGTGGCACACTGAAGCTTTCTTT. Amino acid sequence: CASSEAPGWHTEAFF.

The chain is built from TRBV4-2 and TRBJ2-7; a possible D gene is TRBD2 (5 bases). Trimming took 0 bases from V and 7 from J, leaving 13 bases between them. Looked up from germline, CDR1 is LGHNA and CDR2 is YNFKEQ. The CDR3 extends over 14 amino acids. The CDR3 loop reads CASSQDRRSVEQYF. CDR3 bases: TGTGCCAGCAGCCAAGATAGGAGGTCTGTGGAGCAGTACTTC.

The CDR3 spells CASSREDRRQGNRSETQYF. The CDR3 nucleotides read TGTGCCAGCTCACGGGAAGACCGGAGACAGGGGAATCGGTCGGAGACCCAGTACTTC. J is TRBJ2-5 and V is TRBV18, with 8 nucleotides matching TRBD1. Germline V gene data show CDR1 as KGHSH and CDR2 as LQKENI. This CDR3 region has 19 residues. Losses at the gene ends were 4 bases for V and 5 bases for J; bases not matched to a gene: 21. The variable domain in full, completed from reference TRBV18 and TRBJ2-5, reads NAGVMQNPRHLVRRRGQEARLRCSPMKGHSHVYWYRQLPEEGLKFMVYLQKENIIDESGMPKERFSAEFPKEGPSILRIQQVVRGDSAAYFCASSREDRRQGNRSETQYFGPGTRLLVL.

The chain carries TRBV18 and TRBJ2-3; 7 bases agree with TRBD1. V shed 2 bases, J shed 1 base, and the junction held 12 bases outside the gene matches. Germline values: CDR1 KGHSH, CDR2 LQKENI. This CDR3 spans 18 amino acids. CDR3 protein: CASSPLGGAGVGTDTQYF. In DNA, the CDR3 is TGTGCCAGCTCACCATTAGGGGGCGCCGGGGTCGGCACAGATACGCAGTATTTT.